This T cell receptor (beta chain) was found in a study of blood T cell repertoires in COVID-19. As for the study in general: Acute and convalescent COVID-19 specimens originated in the United States, Italy and Spain.

Repertoires were generated with immunoSEQ multiplex PCR, while TCRdb's copy carries only in-frame clones and drops some. The data show roughly 300,000 clones, 85% seen once. Participants were aged about 18 to 100 years from around 25 US areas. Cohort placement rested on clinical history that participants reported themselves. Donors of Cohort 3 who recovered were those that had two negative PCRs, clearance, or symptom resolution. Germline V lookup: CDR1 DFQATT, CDR2 SNEGSKA (reference sequence). The length of the CDR3 is 10 residues. V lost 6 bases and J 2 bases, leaving 5 bases between the germline ends.

The clonotype originates from a woman in her forties or fifties who had recovered from COVID-19. The chain has TRBV20-1 and TRBJ2-7, with D unresolved. The material sequenced was PBMCs or T cells enriched from blood (not recorded which). CDR3 sequence (DNA): TGCAGTGCCCTAGCCTACGAGCAGTACTTC. The encoded protein is CSALAYEQYF.